This paragraph covers one T cell receptor beta chain sequence. This entry comes from a study of blood T cell repertoires in COVID-19. About the study: The United States, Italy and Spain were the sources of the acute and convalescent COVID-19 samples.

The authors' processing: Researchers report that nucleated cell counts were estimated from reference gene primer amplification. Profiled with immunoSEQ multiplex PCR; TCRdb holds only in-frame clones, not every one. V and J calls and clone size are those listed in that table; D and trimming were worked out from the DNA. The sample lists over 100,000 clones, around 90% seen once, with around 1.2% in the top ten. The sequenced sample consisted of peripheral blood. The receptor comes from a human donor in a cohort sampled during active COVID-19.

The CDR3 DNA follows: TGTGCCAGCACTTCATTCAGGGGCCGGAACACTGAAGCTTTCTTT. Protein: CASTSFRGRNTEAFF. The chain is built from TRBV6-5 and TRBJ1-1; D is possibly TRBD1 (6 bases). V shed 7 bases and J shed 1 base, with 16 bases lying between them. CDR1 is MNHEY and CDR2 is SVGAGI in the germline V gene. This CDR3 has 15 residues.